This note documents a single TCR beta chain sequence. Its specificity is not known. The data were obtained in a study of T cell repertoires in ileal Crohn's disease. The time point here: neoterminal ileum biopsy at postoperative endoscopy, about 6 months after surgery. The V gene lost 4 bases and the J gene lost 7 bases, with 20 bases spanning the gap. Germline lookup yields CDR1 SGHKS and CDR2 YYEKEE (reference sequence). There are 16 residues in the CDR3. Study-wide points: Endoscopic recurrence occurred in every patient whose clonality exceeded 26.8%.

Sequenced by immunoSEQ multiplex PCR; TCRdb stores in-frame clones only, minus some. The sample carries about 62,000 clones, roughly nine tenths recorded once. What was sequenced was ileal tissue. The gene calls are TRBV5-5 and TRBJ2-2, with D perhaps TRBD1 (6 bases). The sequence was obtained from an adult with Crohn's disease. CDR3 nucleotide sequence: TGTGCCAGCAGCCTTGGGTCAGGGGTTTTAGGCGGGGAGCTGTTTTTT. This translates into CASSLGSGVLGGELFF.